This is a list of T cell receptor beta chains from one sample in a study of blood T cell repertoires in COVID-19. Libraries were prepared by immunoSEQ multiplex PCR; TCRdb keeps only in-frame clonotypes and omits some of them. The table records about 370,000 clones, approximately 87% of them present only once. The sequencing sample was made of peripheral blood. All receptors derive from a woman aged 25 to 39 with COVID-19, enrolled during active disease. The CDR3 runs from the conserved cysteine through the conserved F or W. A D gene is named only where the DNA matches it firmly. Clone size appears in some rows only: once, few, many, or a class for an expanded clone.

v_gene	d_gene	abundance	j_gene	CDR3aa	CDR3nt
TRBV6-1	TRBD2	.	TRBJ2-1	CASSELAGTEQFF	TGTGCCAGCAGTGAACTAGCGGGAACTGAGCAGTTCTTC
TRBV29-1	.	.	TRBJ1-1	CSVQNTEAFF	TGCAGCGTACAGAACACTGAAGCTTTCTTT
TRBV3-1/TRBV3-2	TRBD2	.	TRBJ2-5	CASSQPSGSEETQYF	TGTGCCAGCAGCCAGCCTAGCGGGAGTGAGGAGACCCAGTACTTC
TRBV30	TRBD2	once	TRBJ2-5	CAWGLRGGQETQYF	TGTGCCTGGGGCCTTCGGGGAGGGCAAGAGACCCAGTACTTC
TRBV7-3	.	.	TRBJ2-3	CASSLGSGADTQYF	TGTGCCAGCAGCTTAGGGAGCGGTGCGGATACGCAGTATTTT
TRBV3-1/TRBV3-2	.	.	TRBJ2-2	CASSQEGVGPVGRTGELFF	TGTGCCAGCAGCCAAGAAGGGGTTGGACCCGTGGGGCGCACCGGGGAGCTGTTTTTT
TRBV5-1	TRBD1	.	TRBJ2-7	CASSWAPDRDNEQYF	TGCGCCAGCAGCTGGGCCCCGGACAGGGACAACGAGCAGTACTTC
TRBV28	TRBD2	.	TRBJ2-7	CASSAPTSGRYEQYF	TGTGCCAGCAGTGCCCCGACTAGCGGGAGATACGAGCAGTACTTC
TRBV5-1	.	.	TRBJ1-4	CASSLAPGGNEKLFF	TGCGCCAGCAGCTTGGCCCCTGGAGGAAATGAAAAACTGTTTTTT
TRBV7-9	TRBD2	.	TRBJ2-7	CASSWVSGGSYEQYF	TGTGCCAGCAGCTGGGTTAGCGGGGGCTCCTACGAGCAGTACTTC
TRBV30	.	once	TRBJ2-5	CAWSVGTIQETQYF	TGTGCCTGGAGTGTGGGCACAATCCAAGAGACCCAGTACTTC
TRBV6-5	TRBD2	few	TRBJ2-2	CASSSLSGRTGELFF	TGTGCCAGCAGTTCCCTGAGCGGGAGGACCGGGGAGCTGTTTTTT
TRBV2	.	.	TRBJ1-1	CASSPSAREAFF	TGTGCCAGCAGTCCCTCTGCTAGGGAAGCTTTCTTT
TRBV10-1	TRBD1	.	TRBJ2-1	CASSGTGESEQFF	TGCGCCAGCAGTGGAACAGGGGAAAGTGAGCAGTTCTTC
TRBV5-1	TRBD1	once	TRBJ2-1	CASSSPTGGDEQFF	TGCGCCAGCAGCTCCCCGACAGGGGGAGATGAGCAGTTCTTC
TRBV5-1	TRBD1	.	TRBJ2-7	CASSFGTGGDHSYEQYF	TGCGCCAGCAGCTTTGGGACAGGGGGCGACCATTCCTACGAGCAGTACTTC
TRBV7-2	.	.	TRBJ1-4	CASSPGVREKLFF	TGTGCCAGCAGCCCCGGGGTGAGAGAAAAACTGTTTTTT
TRBV7-9	.	.	TRBJ2-7	CASSSTVYEQYF	TGTGCCAGCAGCTCTACCGTCTACGAGCAGTACTTC
TRBV6-4	TRBD2	few	TRBJ2-3	CASSAGLAGGPTDTQYF	TGTGCCAGCAGTGCGGGACTAGCGGGAGGCCCCACAGATACGCAGTATTTT
TRBV5-1	TRBD1	.	TRBJ2-7	CASSPGGQGIYEQYF	TGCGCCAGCAGCCCCGGGGGACAGGGAATCTACGAGCAGTACTTC
TRBV4-1	.	.	TRBJ2-7	CASSRLLDSLYEQYF	TGCGCCAGCAGCCGCCTTCTGGACTCGCTCTACGAGCAGTACTTC
TRBV28	TRBD2	once	TRBJ2-2	CASSRTSGRSGELFF	TGTGCCAGCAGCCGGACTAGCGGGAGGAGTGGGGAGCTGTTTTTT
TRBV30	TRBD1	.	TRBJ1-1	CAWSTPGQGTNTEAFF	TGTGCCTGGAGTACACCGGGACAGGGAACGAACACTGAAGCTTTCTTT
TRBV7-3	TRBD2	.	TRBJ2-1	CASSLSGRAYNEQFF	TGTGCCAGCAGCTTAAGCGGGAGGGCCTACAATGAGCAGTTCTTC
TRBV6-1	TRBD2	.	TRBJ2-7	CASSEVSGRDEQYF	TGTGCCAGCAGTGAAGTGAGCGGGAGGGACGAGCAGTACTTC
TRBV2	TRBD1	.	TRBJ1-5	CASRGTGSNQPQHF	TGTGCCAGCAGGGGGACAGGAAGCAATCAGCCCCAGCATTTT
TRBV18	TRBD1	.	TRBJ1-3	CASSKDRGNTGNTIYF	TGTGCCAGCTCAAAGGACAGGGGGAACACTGGAAACACCATATATTTT
TRBV6-5	.	.	TRBJ2-7	CATAFGAVYEQYF	TGTGCCACAGCGTTCGGTGCGGTCTACGAGCAGTACTTC
TRBV5-4	TRBD2	.	TRBJ2-5	CASSSTRDGGETQYF	TGTGCCAGCAGCTCCACCCGGGACGGGGGGGAGACCCAGTACTTC
TRBV7-3	TRBD2	.	TRBJ2-2	CASRSDGRAGELFF	TGTGCCAGCCGCTCGGACGGGAGGGCCGGGGAGCTGTTTTTT
TRBV6-5	.	once	TRBJ1-5	CASRLAGGTNQPQHF	TGTGCCAGCAGACTCGCCGGGGGAACCAATCAGCCCCAGCATTTT
TRBV28	.	.	TRBJ2-7	CASSLFREEQYF	TGTGCCAGCAGTTTATTCAGGGAAGAGCAGTACTTC
TRBV12-3/TRBV12-4	TRBD1	.	TRBJ2-5	CASSLGTVETQYF	TGTGCCAGCAGCCTCGGGACAGTCGAGACCCAGTACTTC
TRBV7-9	.	.	TRBJ1-1	CASRFGGATEAFF	TGTGCCAGCAGATTCGGGGGAGCCACTGAAGCTTTCTTT
TRBV28	.	.	TRBJ2-4	CASSRYPQERVAKNIQYF	TGTGCCAGCAGTCGATACCCCCAGGAGAGGGTAGCCAAAAACATTCAGTACTTC
TRBV28	.	.	TRBJ1-1	CASTRGGTEAFF	TGTGCCAGCACCAGGGGTGGCACTGAAGCTTTCTTT
TRBV19	.	.	TRBJ1-3	CASSAVTVSGNTIYF	TGTGCCAGTAGCGCCGTCACGGTATCTGGAAACACCATATATTTT
TRBV4-1	.	.	TRBJ2-3	CASSRGTSPGDTQYF	TGCGCCAGCAGCCGTGGGACAAGCCCCGGGGATACGCAGTATTTT
TRBV28	.	.	TRBJ1-5	CASSQGNQPQHF	TGTGCCAGCAGTCAGGGAAATCAGCCCCAGCATTTT
TRBV4-1	.	few	TRBJ1-5	CASSRGLGVGNQPQHF	TGCGCCAGCAGCAGAGGCCTGGGAGTGGGGAATCAGCCCCAGCATTTT
TRBV2	.	.	TRBJ1-5	CASSEGLGSQPQHF	TGTGCCAGCAGTGAAGGCCTAGGGAGTCAGCCCCAGCATTTT
TRBV11-3	.	once	TRBJ2-1	CASSLVGLESSYNEQFF	TGTGCCAGCAGCTTAGTCGGCCTAGAGAGCTCCTACAATGAGCAGTTCTTC
TRBV5-5	.	.	TRBJ1-5	CASSLGTAPNQPQHF	TGTGCCAGCAGCTTGGGAACAGCCCCCAATCAGCCCCAGCATTTT
TRBV28	TRBD1	.	TRBJ1-5	CASSLGQGALPHQPQHF	TGTGCCAGCAGTTTAGGGCAGGGGGCGCTTCCCCATCAGCCCCAGCATTTT
TRBV7-8	.	.	TRBJ1-6	CASGSTATNSPLHF	TGTGCCAGCGGGTCGACAGCGACTAATTCACCCCTCCACTTT
TRBV11-2	TRBD2	.	TRBJ2-7	CASSRLADSYEQYF	TGTGCCAGCAGCCGACTAGCGGACTCCTACGAGCAGTACTTC
TRBV2	.	.	TRBJ1-3	CASKGETNTIYF	TGTGCCAGTAAAGGGGAAACAAACACCATATATTTT
TRBV27	.	.	TRBJ2-7	CASRPKEVYEQYF	TGTGCCAGCAGACCAAAGGAGGTCTACGAGCAGTACTTC
TRBV4-1	.	.	TRBJ1-5	CASSQVQGSNQPQHF	TGCGCCAGCAGCCAGGTACAGGGTAGCAATCAGCCCCAGCATTTT
TRBV28	.	.	TRBJ1-3	CASSPARGNTIYF	TGTGCCAGCAGTCCCGCGAGGGGAAACACCATATATTTT
TRBV5-1	TRBD1	.	TRBJ1-1	CASSRDRADTEAFF	TGCGCCAGCAGCCGGGACAGGGCCGACACTGAAGCTTTCTTT
TRBV4-1	TRBD1	.	TRBJ1-6	CASSEGGDRGRSPLHF	TGCGCCAGCAGCGAAGGGGGGGACAGGGGGCGTTCACCCCTCCACTTT
TRBV15	TRBD1	few	TRBJ1-2	CATSTDRNRGLSYGYTF	TGTGCCACCAGCACCGACCGTAACAGGGGGTTGTCCTATGGCTACACCTTC
TRBV7-3	.	.	TRBJ1-1	CASSLSPMNTEAFF	TGTGCCAGCAGCTTAAGCCCTATGAACACTGAAGCTTTCTTT
TRBV4-3	TRBD2	few	TRBJ2-3	CASATGASGSTDTQYF	TGCGCCAGCGCCACCGGGGCTAGCGGGAGCACAGATACGCAGTATTTT
TRBV7-6	.	.	TRBJ1-4	CASSLTGGGYDEKLFF	TGTGCCAGCAGCTTAACCGGGGGGGGGTACGATGAAAAACTGTTTTTT
TRBV6-5	.	.	TRBJ1-1	CASSYGRDGPEAFF	TGTGCCAGCAGTTACGGCAGGGATGGGCCTGAAGCTTTCTTT
TRBV10-2	.	.	TRBJ1-5	CASSGRVNQPQHF	TGCGCCAGCAGTGGCAGGGTTAATCAGCCCCAGCATTTT
TRBV10-1	.	.	TRBJ2-2	CASSRGTGELFF	TGCGCCAGCAGCCGGGGAACCGGGGAGCTGTTTTTT
TRBV14	TRBD1	.	TRBJ2-7	CASSQVRDRKSYEQYF	TGTGCCAGCAGCCAAGTTCGGGACAGAAAATCCTACGAGCAGTACTTC